Each of the 13 T cell receptor beta chains below was sequenced from the same sample in a study of pediatric ulcerative colitis. One to two pinch biopsies were taken from the rectum during colonoscopy. Measured with immunoSEQ multiplex PCR; TCRdb has only the in-frame clones, and not every one. Of tens of thousands of clones in the sample, less than 80% are singletons; the top ten hold about 0.74%. The specimen sequenced was gut tissue. These receptors all stem from a boy aged 10-17 years with moderate ulcerative colitis.

The J gene is TRBJ1-2, the V gene TRBV11-3, with D uncertain. The CDR3 contains 13 residues. The germline V gene has CDR1 SGHNT and CDR2 YENEEA. The V gene lost 4 bases and the J gene lost 5 bases, with 11 bases spanning the gap. CDR3 sequence (DNA): TGTGCCAGCAGCTCGGCGGAGGGATATGGCTACACCTTC. Its translation is CASSSAEGYGYTF.

In its sample, this clone was seen a few times. The gene calls are TRBV30 and TRBJ2-2; 14 positions agree with TRBD2. The germline CDR1 and CDR2 sequences are GTSNPN and SVGIG (reference sequence). Unmatched junction bases numbered 3, after V lost 4 bases and J lost 5 bases. This CDR3 spans 15 amino acids. DNA of the CDR3: TGTGCCTGGACCAGACTAGCGGGGGGGACCGGGGAGCTGTTTTTT. Protein product: CAWTRLAGGTGELFF. Complete variable domain (other parts from reference TRBV30 and TRBJ2-2): SQTIHQWPATLVQPVGSPLSLECTVEGTSNPNLYWYRQAAGRGLQLLFYSVGIGQISSEVPQNLSASRPQDRQFILSSKKLLLSDSGFYLCAWTRLAGGTGELFFGEGSRLTVL.

The V gene is TRBV11-2, the J gene TRBJ1-1, with D possibly matching TRBD1 (5 bases). Trimming pared 5 bases from V and 8 bases from J, leaving 21 bases between. Germline CDR1 is SGHAT and CDR2 is FQNNGV. The CDR3 covers 15 residues. CDR3 in amino acids: CASSIPIGARREAFF. In DNA, the CDR3 is TGTGCCAGCAGCATCCCTATCGGGGCGCGCCGGGAAGCTTTCTTT.

This sequence joins TRBV2 and TRBJ2-2; TRBD2 aligns across 13 bases. The CDR3 length is 16 residues. J lost 4 bases, V lost 5 bases, and 4 bases had no gene match. Germline CDR1 and CDR2: SNHLY and FYNNEI. The CDR3 region is CASSPRTSGGTGELFF. CDR3 sequence (DNA): TGTGCCAGCAGTCCCCGGACTAGCGGGGGCACCGGGGAGCTGTTTTTT.

The gene calls are TRBV7-2 and TRBJ1-5; D is perhaps TRBD1 (5 bases). CDR1 SGHTA and CDR2 FQGNSA come from the germline V gene. Trimming cost V 2 bases and J 1 base, with 12 bases left between them. The CDR3 is 16 amino acids. The CDR3 DNA sequence: TGTGCCAGCAGCTTACGGGGGGGAATAAGCAATCAGCCCCAGCATTTT. It codes for CASSLRGGISNQPQHF.

This clone has more than one count but fewer than ten. The chain uses TRBV7-8 and TRBJ2-5; D possibly matches TRBD1 or TRBD2 (5 bases each). The V and J ends lost 5 bases and 2 bases respectively, with 12 bases between them. The CDR3 consists of 14 residues. Germline CDR1 is SGHVS and CDR2 is FQNEAQ. CDR3 nucleotide sequence: TGTGCCAGCAGCAGAGGCAGGGAGCAAGAGACCCAGTACTTC. Translating gives CASSRGREQETQYF.

J is TRBJ2-3 and V is TRBV28; 12 positions agree with TRBD1. Germline V CDR1 and CDR2: MDHEN, SYDVKM. The CDR3 totals 15 residues. Unmatched junction bases numbered 9, after V lost 9 bases and J lost 5 bases. The CDR3 DNA sequence: TGTGCCAGAAAACCGGGACAGGGGGCACTAGATACGCAGTATTTT. This gives the protein CARKPGQGALDTQYF. The whole variable domain, remainder taken from reference TRBV28 and TRBJ2-3, is DVKVTQSSRYLVKRTGEKVFLECVQDMDHENMFWYRQDPGLGLRLIYFSYDVKMKEKGDIPEGYSVSREKKERFSLILESASTNQTSMYLCARKPGQGALDTQYFGPGTRLTVL.

The rearrangement uses TRBV28 and TRBJ2-5, with D uncertain. The ends were cut back, 3 bases at V and 1 base at J, with 6 bases in the middle. Germline V gene lookup returns CDR1 MDHEN and CDR2 SYDVKM. This CDR3 spans 13 amino acids. CDR3 bases: TGTGCCAGCAGTTTGACACTCCAAGAGACCCAGTACTTC. It codes for CASSLTLQETQYF.

This clone has just a few counts. The chain combines TRBV7-9 with TRBJ1-1, with D possibly being TRBD1 (5 bases). The ends were cut back, 3 bases at V and 5 bases at J, with 16 bases in the middle. The CDR3 sequence is 15 residues long. Germline V gives CDR1 SEHNR, CDR2 FQNEAQ (reference sequence). The CDR3 protein is CASSFNTGDRTEAFF. DNA of the CDR3: TGTGCCAGCAGCTTTAATACGGGGGATCGGACTGAAGCTTTCTTT.

This clone was detected only a few times. This chain connects TRBV7-9 to TRBJ2-2; D not certain. This CDR3 spans 18 amino acids. V lost 2 bases and J lost 3, with 19 bases in between. Per germline, CDR1 SEHNR and CDR2 FQNEAQ (reference sequence). CDR3 nucleotide sequence: TGTGCCAGCAGCTTAAAAAACCCGACCATTCTTCACACCGGGGAGCTGTTTTTT. Amino acids: CASSLKNPTILHTGELFF.

This clone has a handful of counts. The gene calls are TRBV7-6 and TRBJ2-2; D may be TRBD1 (5 bases). This CDR3 contains 16 residues. CDR1 and CDR2 (germline): SGHVS, FNYEAQ. The germline V and J ends were trimmed by 1 base and 2 bases, with 11 bases remaining between them. Here the CDR3 reads CASSLGGTTNTGELFF. As DNA, the CDR3 is TGTGCCAGCAGCTTAGGGGGCACAACTAACACCGGGGAGCTGTTTTTT.

The gene calls are TRBV15 and TRBJ2-1, with 12 bases identical to TRBD2. The germline CDR1 and CDR2 sequences are LNHNV and YYDKDF (reference sequence). CDR3 length: 23 amino acids. V gave up 8 bases and J gave up 8 bases; unmatched junction bases: 34. The CDR3 sequence is CATAEGRTSGGFSFTGTLDEQFF. DNA for the CDR3: TGTGCCACCGCCGAGGGACGTACTAGCGGGGGGTTCTCCTTCACCGGGACCCTTGATGAGCAGTTCTTC.

The chain uses TRBV20-1 and TRBJ1-1; no definite D call. V was clipped by 4 bases and J by 2 bases, with 5 bases between them. CDR1 is DFQATT and CDR2 is SNEGSKA in the germline V gene (reference sequence). The CDR3 runs to 11 residues. Written as DNA, the CDR3 is TGCAGTGCTACAGGAAACACTGAAGCTTTCTTT. Protein product: CSATGNTEAFF.